This section outlines one TCR beta chain sequence together with its context. Its matching antigen is unknown. Some clones are missing from TCRdb's copy, which holds only in-frame ones; the method was immunoSEQ multiplex PCR. The table records roughly 38,000 clones, over 90% of them present only once. These data belong to a study of graft-versus-host responses after intestinal transplantation. The CDR3 spans 15 residues. Germline CDR1 and CDR2: SGHKS and YYEKEE (reference sequence). Deletions cut 7 bases from V and 2 bases from J, with 17 bases between. The chain carries TRBV5-5 and TRBJ2-3, with D uncertain. This TCR derives from a human donor who was the organ donor for an intestinal transplant. The sequenced sample was unstimulated CD8+ T cells sorted from spleen or lymph node cells, obtained before transplant. In DNA form, the CDR3 reads TGTGCCAGCTTGTCTATGGGGAAGTACACAGATACGCAGTATTTT. Its protein is CASLSMGKYTDTQYF.